Presented here are 31 T cell receptor beta chains from one specimen sequenced in a study of molecular identifiers for immune sequencing clone quantification. TCRdb passed the PCR reads through MiXCR, listing each CDR3 protein once. The table has approximately 680,000 distinct CDR3 sequences, 25% seen once. Specimen: naive CD8+ T cells from blood, with Jurkat cell RNA spiked in. Documented subset: FACS-sorted CD8+CD4-CCR7+CD45RA+ naive T cells. The origin of the receptors is a human donor in good health. Some libraries in this study had Jurkat cell RNA spiked in.

This rearrangement joins TRBV3-2 to TRBJ2-5; the table calls TRBD2, which could not be checked here. TRBV3-2 is a documented pseudogene. This CDR3 contains 17 residues. CDR3 bases: TGTGCCAGCAGCCAAGATCAGCTAACGGGGGGGCTCGAGACCCAGTACTTC. This gives the protein CASSQDQLTGGLETQYF.

This clonotype was recorded many times. The chain uses TRBV14 and TRBJ1-1; 7 bases are a match to TRBD1. Germline trimming cut 4 bases from V and 3 bases from J; bases unmatched to any gene: 8. Germline lookup yields CDR1 SGHDN and CDR2 FVKESK. The CDR3 totals 15 residues. The CDR3 sequence is CASSLGTDQDTEAFF. CDR3 in DNA: TGTGCCAGCAGCCTTGGGACAGACCAAGACACTGAAGCTTTCTTT.

Points on this clonotype: No conserved phenylalanine or tryptophan ends this CDR3, so it is likely a read error. The chain carries TRBV19 and TRBJ2-7; a possible D gene is TRBD1 (6 bases). Trimming took 4 bases from V and 1 from J, leaving 14 bases between them. Germline CDR1 LNHDA, CDR2 SQIVND (reference sequence). This CDR3 has 15 amino acids. The CDR3 sequence is CASSTRGQSSYEQYS. CDR3 coding DNA: TGTGCCAGTAGTACCCGCGGACAGAGTTCCTACGAGCAGTACTCC.

Regarding this clonotype: It may be a read error: a sequence one base away is much more abundant. The CDR3 end shows no conserved phenylalanine or tryptophan, and so a read error is likely. The chain couples TRBV5-3 to TRBJ1-4; TRBD1 agrees at 8 bases. TRBV5-3 is known as an ORF, though its function is uncertain. CDR3 size: 17 residues. CDR3 in DNA: TGTGCCAGCAGCTCCGGGACAGGATATGCAACTAATGAAAAACTGTTTCTT. Amino acids: CASSSGTGYATNEKLFL.

This clonotype came up many times. V gene TRBV2 combines with J gene TRBJ1-1, with a weak D call TRBD1 (5 bases). V was pared by 2 bases and J by 1 base, with 14 bases between. The CDR3 loop spans 16 amino acids. Germline loops: CDR1 SNHLY, CDR2 FYNNEI. The CDR3, as DNA: TGTGCCAGCAGTGAATCTTTCGAAGACAGGAACACTGAAGCTTTCTTT. Translating gives CASSESFEDRNTEAFF.

A note on this clonotype: This may arise from a read error, as a much more abundant clone is one base away. The chain combines TRBV15 with TRBJ1-5; 8 bases align to TRBD1. Germline assignment: CDR1 LNHNV and CDR2 YYDKDF (reference sequence). The CDR3 runs to 16 residues. V lost 0 bases to trimming and J lost 8 bases; unmatched junction nucleotides: 9. CDR3 bases: TGTGCCACCAGCAGAGATGGGACAGGAAGTCCCAAGCCCCAGCATTTT. Translation gives CATSRDGTGSPKPQHF.

This clonotype has a count of ten or more. V is TRBV14 and J is TRBJ2-4; 8 bases match TRBD1. With V trimmed by 6 bases and J by 1 base, 17 bases remained unmatched. This CDR3 has 19 residues. Germline V gene lookup returns CDR1 SGHDN and CDR2 FVKESK. For the CDR3, the DNA is TGTGCCAGCAGAACGTTTCTCAGACAGGGGAAGGTGGCCAAAAACATTCAGTACTTC. This codes for CASRTFLRQGKVAKNIQYF.

V and J are TRBV28 and TRBJ2-1, with TRBD1 matching over 7 bases. Germline CDR1 MDHEN, CDR2 SYDVKM. V lost 8 bases and J lost 0; bases outside the gene matches: 7. There are 15 residues in the CDR3. The CDR3, as DNA: TGTGCCAGCGGCTCACAGGGGCCCTCCTACAATGAGCAGTTCTTC. Protein product: CASGSQGPSYNEQFF.

The rearrangement links TRBV16 to TRBJ2-3; 11 bases map to TRBD2. Germline-derived CDR1 and CDR2 are KGHSY and FQNENV. Trimming removed 4 bases from V and 4 bases from J; junction bases left unmatched: 4. The CDR3 length is 15 residues. CDR3 amino acids: CASSPLAGAADTQYF. The CDR3 nucleotides read TGTGCCAGCAGCCCACTAGCGGGAGCGGCAGATACGCAGTATTTT.

With respect to this clonotype: This may arise from a read error, as a much more abundant clone is one base away. The CDR3 end shows no conserved phenylalanine or tryptophan, and so a read error is likely. The J gene is TRBJ2-3, the V gene TRBV5-4; 7 bases fit TRBD2. J lost 4 bases, V lost 4 bases, and 9 bases had no gene match. The CDR3 length is 15 residues. CDR1 SGHNT and CDR2 YYREEE come from the germline V gene (reference sequence). The CDR3 bases are TGTGCCAGCAGCCTACTAACTAGCGTACCAGATACGCAGTATCTT. This translates into CASSLLTSVPDTQYL.

This clonotype was picked up many times. V and J are TRBV4-3 and TRBJ2-1, with 8 positions matching TRBD1. Germline CDR1 LGHNA, CDR2 YSLEER. This CDR3 comprises 15 residues. Germline trimming cut 0 bases from V and 2 bases from J; bases unmatched to any gene: 0. The CDR3 is CASSQETGAYNEQFF. The CDR3 region has the DNA TGCGCCAGCAGCCAAGAGACAGGGGCCTACAATGAGCAGTTCTTC.

This clonotype was seen many times. The chain links TRBV7-9 to TRBJ1-1; no clear D gene. This CDR3 is 11 amino acids long. The germline gives CDR1 SEHNR, CDR2 FQNEAQ (reference sequence). The V gene lost 10 bases and the J gene lost 8 bases, with 14 bases spanning the gap. The CDR3 region has the DNA TGTGCCAACCTACCCCAGGACGAAGCTTTCTTT. This sequence encodes CANLPQDEAFF. Combining the CDR3 with reference TRBV7-9 and TRBJ1-1 gives the whole variable domain DTGVSQNPRHKITKRGQNVTFRCDPISEHNRLYWYRQTLGQGPEFLTYFQNEAQLEKSRLLSDRFSAERPKGSFSTLEIQRTEQGDSAMYLCANLPQDEAFFGQGTRLTVV.

This clonotype was detected once. V gene TRBV27 combines with J gene TRBJ1-2; D ambiguous. Trimming left V 8 bases short and J 2 bases short, with 12 bases between. The V gene's germline CDR1 is MNHEY and CDR2 SMNVEV (reference sequence). This CDR3 is built from 13 residues. CDR3 bases: TGTGCCAGCGGTTCGTCAGAGAACTATGGCTACACCTTC. Residues: CASGSSENYGYTF.

This clonotype was recorded a few times. J is TRBJ2-1 and V is TRBV7-9; D perhaps matches TRBD1 (6 bases). Trimming took off 7 bases at V and 0 bases at J, with 19 bases between the two ends. Germline V gene lookup returns CDR1 SEHNR and CDR2 FQNEAQ (reference sequence). This CDR3 comprises 17 residues. The CDR3 sequence: CASTEETGLSSYNEQFF. The DNA for the CDR3 is TGTGCCAGCACGGAAGAAACAGGGCTCAGCTCCTACAATGAGCAGTTCTTC.

Points on this clonotype: Being one base from a much bigger clone, this may be a read error. The chain recombines TRBV13 with TRBJ2-7; 7 bases line up with TRBD1. This CDR3 has 14 residues. V lost 4 bases and J lost 6; bases outside the gene matches: 9. The germline V gene has CDR1 PRHDT and CDR2 FYEKMQ (reference sequence). Here the CDR3 DNA reads TGTGCCAGCAGCTCTATACGACAGGGATGCGAGCAGTACTTC. Translating gives CASSSIRQGCEQYF.

This clonotype was seen ten or more times. The chain combines TRBV27 with TRBJ2-7, with D unresolved. This CDR3 contains 11 residues. V dropped 6 bases and J dropped 5 bases, with 8 bases sitting between them. Per the germline V gene, CDR1 is MNHEY and CDR2 is SMNVEV (reference sequence). In nucleotides, the CDR3 is TGTGCCAGCAGAGTGGGTCACGAGCAGTACTTC. Protein product: CASRVGHEQYF.

This clonotype was detected once. The chain is built from TRBV24-1 and TRBJ2-1, with 14 nucleotides matching TRBD2. The CDR3 is 17 residues long. With V trimmed by 1 base and J by 8 bases, 6 bases remained unmatched. Germline CDR1 and CDR2: KGHDR and SFDVKD. The CDR3 loop reads CATSDFGTSGSKYEQFF. Written as DNA, the CDR3 is TGTGCCACCAGTGATTTTGGGACTAGCGGGAGTAAGTATGAGCAGTTCTTC.

The chain links TRBV20-1 to TRBJ2-2, with D hard to call. Germline V lookup: CDR1 DFQATT, CDR2 SNEGSKA (reference sequence). The CDR3 length is 14 residues. The ends were cut back, 2 bases at V and 3 bases at J, with 10 bases in the middle. This CDR3 is CSARPQIDTGELFF. The CDR3 nucleotides are TGCAGTGCTAGACCACAAATAGACACCGGGGAGCTGTTTTTT.

This clonotype was seen repeatedly, ten times or more. V gene TRBV20-1 combines with J gene TRBJ2-7, with 10 nucleotides matching TRBD2. V was clipped by 2 bases and J by 2 bases; unmatched bases: 6. CDR1 and CDR2 from the germline V gene are DFQATT and SNEGSKA (reference sequence). CDR3 length: 15 amino acids. The CDR3 sequence is CSARFGLAAPYEQYF. CDR3 DNA sequence: TGCAGTGCTAGATTCGGACTAGCGGCCCCCTACGAGCAGTACTTC.

This clonotype turned up a few times. The chain couples TRBV5-6 to TRBJ2-2; 8 positions agree with TRBD2. Germline loops: CDR1 SGHDT, CDR2 YYEEEE. CDR3 length equals 16 residues. V was clipped by 4 bases and J by 6 bases; unmatched bases: 11. The DNA of the CDR3 is TGTGCCAGCAGCCCCGGACTAGCCTCCAGCCCCGGGGAGCTGTTTTTT. Residues: CASSPGLASSPGELFF.

This clonotype has just a few counts. This chain connects TRBV6-2 or TRBV6-3 to TRBJ2-7; weak D call: TRBD2 (7 bases). The germline V gene encodes CDR1 MNHEY and CDR2 SVGEGT. V lost 0 bases and J 5 bases, leaving 20 bases between the germline ends. This CDR3 has 17 residues. In DNA form, the CDR3 reads TGTGCCAGCAGTTACTCGGCCCAACGGGGGGCTTTCGACGAGCAGTACTTC. This codes for CASSYSAQRGAFDEQYF.

Worth noting for this clonotype: A read error is possible here, since a much larger clone lies one base away. This chain links TRBV24-1 with TRBJ2-3, with D perhaps TRBD2 (6 bases). The CDR3 spans 15 residues. Germline loops: CDR1 KGHDR, CDR2 SFDVKD. The CDR3 region has the DNA TGTGCCACCGGGTCGGGGGACTCCTGGTTAGATGCGCAGTATTTT. It translates to CATGSGDSWLDAQYF.

The chain couples TRBV25-1 to TRBJ2-3; TRBD2 matches 9 bases. The V segment lost 2 bases and the J segment 4 bases; nucleotides outside the gene matches: 7. CDR3 length equals 16 residues. Germline V gene data show CDR1 as MGHDK and CDR2 as SYGVNS. CDR3 sequence reads: CASSELGSGSSDTQYF. CDR3 nucleotides: TGTGCCAGCAGTGAACTTGGTAGCGGGAGTTCAGATACGCAGTATTTT.

Concerning this clonotype itself: One end of the junction does not line up with germline, which may come from a read error. This chain connects TRBV19 to TRBJ2-7, with 10 bases identical to TRBD1. CDR1 LNHDA and CDR2 SQIVND come from the germline V gene (reference sequence). This CDR3 has 16 amino acids. The chain's CDR3 is CASSHNSGQGFYKQYF. The CDR3 coding sequence is TGTGCCAGTAGCCATAACTCGGGACAGGGGTTCTACAAGCAGTACTTC. Combining the CDR3 with reference TRBV19 and TRBJ2-7 gives the whole variable domain DGGITQSPKYLFRKEGQNVTLSCEQNLNHDAMYWYRQDPGQGLRLIYYSQIVNDFQKGDIAEGYSVSREKKESFPLTVTSAQKNPTAFYLCASSHNSGQGFYKQYFGPGTRLTVT.

Comment on this clonotype: This clone may be a read error of a much larger clone one base away. V is TRBV20-1 and J is TRBJ1-1, with TRBD1 as a possible D gene (6 bases). CDR1 is DFQATT, CDR2 SNEGSKA, per germline (reference sequence). The V and J ends lost 6 bases and 4 bases respectively, with 12 bases between them. CDR3 length: 12 residues. In nucleotides, the CDR3 is TGCAGTGCACAGGACAGACTCACTGAAGCTTTCTTT. Its protein is CSAQDRLTEAFF.

On this clonotype: Being one base from a much bigger clone, this may be a read error. V usage is TRBV30 and J usage is TRBJ2-5; D may be TRBD1 (6 bases). Germline CDR1 GTSNPN, CDR2 SVGIG (reference sequence). This CDR3 is 12 amino acids long. V lost 7 bases, J lost 4 bases, and 13 bases lay in between. The CDR3 loop reads CASNRERETQYF. Written as DNA, the CDR3 is TGTGCCTCCAACAGGGAGCGAGAGACCCAGTACTTC.

V and J are TRBV18 and TRBJ2-6; D possibly corresponds to TRBD2 (5 bases). The V gene lost 2 bases and the J gene lost 0 bases, with 8 bases spanning the gap. The CDR3 consists of 16 residues. Germline values: CDR1 KGHSH, CDR2 LQKENI. The CDR3 DNA is TGTGCCAGCTCACCATGGGGAGACTCTGGGGCCAACGTCCTGACTTTC. It is translated as CASSPWGDSGANVLTF. The full variable domain, its missing parts supplied by reference TRBV18 and TRBJ2-6, is NAGVMQNPRHLVRRRGQEARLRCSPMKGHSHVYWYRQLPEEGLKFMVYLQKENIIDESGMPKERFSAEFPKEGPSILRIQQVVRGDSAAYFCASSPWGDSGANVLTFGAGSRLTVL.

This clonotype was detected ten times or more. CDR3 nucleotide sequence: TGTGCCAGCAGCTTCGACGGAGGATACACTGAAGCTTTCTTT. It yields the protein CASSFDGGYTEAFF. The chain joins TRBV7-2 to TRBJ1-1; D is unclear. V dropped 3 bases and J dropped 3 bases, with 11 bases sitting between them. The CDR3 has 14 amino acids. Germline lookup yields CDR1 SGHTA and CDR2 FQGNSA.

This clonotype has a handful of counts. The CDR3 region has the DNA TGTGCCAGCAGTGACCCACTAGCGGCCGTCTACGAGCAGTACTTC. This sequence encodes CASSDPLAAVYEQYF. The chain couples TRBV6-1 to TRBJ2-7, with 8 bases fitting TRBD2. The CDR3 has 15 amino acids. With 3 bases clipped from V and 3 bases from J, the junction kept 7 bases outside the gene matches. CDR1 MNHNS and CDR2 SASEGT come from the germline V gene.

This clonotype was counted ten times or more. The chain uses TRBV7-9 and TRBJ2-7, with 14 nucleotides matching TRBD2. Trimming took 5 bases from V and 2 from J; bases not matched to a gene: 8. This CDR3 comprises 17 residues. Germline V gene data show CDR1 as SEHNR and CDR2 as FQNEAQ (reference sequence). This chain's CDR3 is CASSGGLAGGPTYEQYF. CDR3 bases: TGTGCCAGCAGCGGAGGACTAGCGGGAGGACCTACCTACGAGCAGTACTTC.

As for this clonotype: Possible read error: a much larger clone is one base away. The V call is TRBV12-5, the J call TRBJ2-7; TRBD2 agrees at 12 bases. The CDR3 covers 15 residues. The V gene's germline CDR1 is LGHNT and CDR2 FRNRAP. The CDR3 sequence: CAGGLEGLAGYEQYF. The DNA of the CDR3 is TGTGCTGGTGGTTTGGAAGGACTAGCGGGGTACGAGCAGTACTTC.